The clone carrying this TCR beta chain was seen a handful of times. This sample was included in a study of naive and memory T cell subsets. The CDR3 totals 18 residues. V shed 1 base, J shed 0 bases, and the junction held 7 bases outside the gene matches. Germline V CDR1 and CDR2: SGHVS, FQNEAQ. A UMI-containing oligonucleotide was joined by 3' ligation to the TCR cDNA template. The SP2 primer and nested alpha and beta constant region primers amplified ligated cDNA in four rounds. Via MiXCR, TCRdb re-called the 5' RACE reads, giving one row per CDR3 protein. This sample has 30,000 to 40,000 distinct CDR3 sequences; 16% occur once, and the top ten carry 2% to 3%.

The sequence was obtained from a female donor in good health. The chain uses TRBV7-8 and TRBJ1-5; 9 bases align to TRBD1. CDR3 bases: TGTGCCAGCAGCTTAGTAGGGGGGACAGGGTATAGCAATCAGCCCCAGCATTTT. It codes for CASSLVGGTGYSNQPQHF.